Listed below are T cell receptor beta chains from one sample, sequenced in a study of blood T cell repertoires in COVID-19. Here immunoSEQ multiplex PCR was the method, and the copy in TCRdb shows in-frame clones only, minus some. Of fewer than 300,000 clones in the sample, roughly 80% are singletons; the top ten hold approximately 2.6%. The specimen was peripheral blood. All receptors come from a woman in her seventies with active or convalescent COVID-19. Each CDR3 is given with its conserved first and last residue. Each record gives: clone size, D gene, J gene, V gene, CDR3 protein, CDR3 DNA. A D gene is named only where the DNA matches it firmly. The size field is filled for only some rows; it gives once, few, many or a size class.

clone size: .
D gene: TRBD2
J gene: TRBJ2-5
V gene: TRBV6-2/TRBV6-3
CDR3 protein: CASSYEGSGGVETQYF
CDR3 DNA: TGTGCCAGCAGTTACGAGGGTAGCGGGGGGGTGGAGACCCAGTACTTC

clone size: .
D gene: .
J gene: TRBJ2-6
V gene: TRBV5-1
CDR3 protein: CASSVQGSGANVLTF
CDR3 DNA: TGCGCCAGCAGCGTCCAGGGCTCTGGGGCCAACGTCCTGACTTTC

clone size: .
D gene: .
J gene: TRBJ2-7
V gene: TRBV10-3
CDR3 protein: CAISETGPEQYF
CDR3 DNA: TGTGCCATCAGTGAGACAGGCCCCGAGCAGTACTTC

clone size: once
D gene: TRBD1
J gene: TRBJ1-1
V gene: TRBV6-9
CDR3 protein: CASSSGGSDTEAFF
CDR3 DNA: TGTGCCAGCAGTTCAGGGGGAAGCGACACTGAAGCTTTCTTT

clone size: .
D gene: TRBD2
J gene: TRBJ2-5
V gene: TRBV5-4
CDR3 protein: CASSSGLAGVETQYF
CDR3 DNA: TGTGCCAGCAGCTCGGGACTAGCGGGAGTAGAGACCCAGTACTTC

clone size: .
D gene: .
J gene: TRBJ2-7
V gene: TRBV29-1
CDR3 protein: CSVVGQLSYEQYF
CDR3 DNA: TGCAGCGTTGTTGGACAGCTCTCCTACGAGCAGTACTTC

clone size: once
D gene: .
J gene: TRBJ2-7
V gene: TRBV7-8
CDR3 protein: CASSSLRRYYEQYF
CDR3 DNA: TGTGCCAGCAGCTCCTTGCGGCGGTACTACGAGCAGTACTTC

clone size: .
D gene: TRBD2
J gene: TRBJ2-5
V gene: TRBV5-1
CDR3 protein: CASSLGAGGETQYF
CDR3 DNA: TGCGCCAGCAGCTTGGGCGCGGGAGGGGAGACCCAGTACTTC

clone size: .
D gene: TRBD1
J gene: TRBJ1-5
V gene: TRBV6-6
CDR3 protein: CASSLETGSNQPQHF
CDR3 DNA: TGTGCCAGCAGCCTAGAGACAGGGAGCAATCAGCCCCAGCATTTT

clone size: .
D gene: .
J gene: TRBJ2-7
V gene: TRBV5-6
CDR3 protein: CASTHGQPSYEQYF
CDR3 DNA: TGTGCCAGCACACATGGACAGCCCTCCTACGAGCAGTACTTC

clone size: .
D gene: .
J gene: TRBJ1-6
V gene: TRBV18
CDR3 protein: CASSQEMEEPLHF
CDR3 DNA: TGTGCCAGCTCACAGGAGATGGAGGAACCCCTCCACTTT

clone size: .
D gene: .
J gene: TRBJ2-7
V gene: TRBV2
CDR3 protein: CASSGARDWGEQYF
CDR3 DNA: TGTGCCAGCAGTGGGGCTCGGGACTGGGGTGAGCAGTACTTC

clone size: .
D gene: TRBD1
J gene: TRBJ1-2
V gene: TRBV29-1
CDR3 protein: CSVELGQGARGYTF
CDR3 DNA: TGCAGCGTTGAGCTGGGTCAGGGGGCGCGTGGCTACACCTTC

clone size: .
D gene: .
J gene: TRBJ2-1
V gene: TRBV6-5
CDR3 protein: CASSYQQGGNEQFF
CDR3 DNA: TGTGCCAGCAGTTACCAACAGGGTGGGAATGAGCAGTTCTTC

clone size: .
D gene: TRBD1
J gene: TRBJ2-6
V gene: TRBV6-1
CDR3 protein: CASSEQDRGFSTGANVLTF
CDR3 DNA: TGTGCCAGCAGTGAACAAGACAGGGGGTTCTCCACTGGGGCCAACGTCCTGACTTTC

clone size: few
D gene: .
J gene: TRBJ1-6
V gene: TRBV5-6
CDR3 protein: CASSLQGSSYNSPLHF
CDR3 DNA: TGTGCCAGCAGCTTGCAGGGGAGCTCCTATAATTCACCCCTCCACTTT

clone size: .
D gene: TRBD2
J gene: TRBJ2-3
V gene: TRBV5-1
CDR3 protein: CASSLVPPGLVSDTQYF
CDR3 DNA: TGCGCCAGCAGCTTGGTACCTCCGGGACTAGTCTCGGATACGCAGTATTTT

clone size: .
D gene: .
J gene: TRBJ1-5
V gene: TRBV5-1
CDR3 protein: CASSPGWGENQPQHF
CDR3 DNA: TGCGCCAGCAGCCCCGGGTGGGGGGAGAATCAGCCCCAGCATTTT

clone size: .
D gene: TRBD1
J gene: TRBJ1-3
V gene: TRBV10-3
CDR3 protein: CAIKDRGTGNTIYF
CDR3 DNA: TGTGCCATAAAAGACAGGGGTACTGGAAACACCATATATTTT

clone size: .
D gene: TRBD1
J gene: TRBJ2-7
V gene: TRBV28
CDR3 protein: CASSDNRDSRYEQYF
CDR3 DNA: TGTGCCAGCAGTGATAACCGGGACAGCCGCTACGAGCAGTACTTC

clone size: .
D gene: .
J gene: TRBJ1-5
V gene: TRBV7-8
CDR3 protein: CASSLSRVQGNQPQHF
CDR3 DNA: TGTGCCAGCAGCTTAAGTAGGGTTCAGGGGAATCAGCCCCAGCATTTT

clone size: .
D gene: TRBD2
J gene: TRBJ2-7
V gene: TRBV7-2
CDR3 protein: CASSLFLAGEGEQYF
CDR3 DNA: TGTGCCAGCAGCTTATTCCTAGCGGGAGAGGGCGAGCAGTACTTC

clone size: .
D gene: .
J gene: TRBJ2-3
V gene: TRBV28
CDR3 protein: CASSLITDTQYF
CDR3 DNA: TGTGCCAGCAGCCTAATCACAGATACGCAGTATTTT

clone size: .
D gene: .
J gene: TRBJ1-2
V gene: TRBV7-2
CDR3 protein: CASSPRGVNYGYTF
CDR3 DNA: TGTGCCAGCAGCCCCCGGGGGGTTAACTATGGCTACACCTTC

clone size: .
D gene: .
J gene: TRBJ1-4
V gene: TRBV28
CDR3 protein: CASQTGDEKLFF
CDR3 DNA: TGTGCCAGCCAGACAGGCGATGAAAAACTGTTTTTT

clone size: .
D gene: TRBD1
J gene: TRBJ1-2
V gene: TRBV2
CDR3 protein: CASSARPQGAPYGYTF
CDR3 DNA: TGTGCCAGCAGTGCCCGGCCACAGGGGGCCCCTTATGGCTACACCTTC

clone size: once
D gene: .
J gene: TRBJ2-2
V gene: TRBV3-1/TRBV3-2
CDR3 protein: CASTGGGFYTGELFF
CDR3 DNA: TGTGCCAGCACGGGGGGCGGCTTCTACACCGGGGAGCTGTTTTTT

clone size: .
D gene: .
J gene: TRBJ2-7
V gene: TRBV5-5
CDR3 protein: CASSAPDQGTYYYEQYF
CDR3 DNA: TGTGCCAGCAGCGCACCGGACCAGGGGACATACTACTACGAGCAGTACTTC

clone size: .
D gene: .
J gene: TRBJ1-5
V gene: TRBV2
CDR3 protein: CASRGQGGQPQHF
CDR3 DNA: TGTGCCAGCAGGGGTCAGGGAGGTCAGCCCCAGCATTTT

clone size: few
D gene: TRBD1
J gene: TRBJ1-1
V gene: TRBV7-9
CDR3 protein: CASSTNDRGMPFF
CDR3 DNA: TGTGCCAGCAGCACTAACGACAGGGGGATGCCTTTCTTT

clone size: .
D gene: TRBD2
J gene: TRBJ2-5
V gene: TRBV11-3
CDR3 protein: CASSSRLAGALPETQYF
CDR3 DNA: TGTGCCAGCAGCTCACGACTAGCGGGTGCCCTCCCAGAGACCCAGTACTTC

clone size: .
D gene: TRBD2
J gene: TRBJ2-7
V gene: TRBV29-1
CDR3 protein: CSVLAGEWDEQYF
CDR3 DNA: TGCAGCGTTCTAGCGGGAGAATGGGACGAGCAGTACTTC

clone size: .
D gene: .
J gene: TRBJ2-3
V gene: TRBV5-6
CDR3 protein: CASSPWGRTDTQYF
CDR3 DNA: TGTGCCAGCAGCCCCTGGGGGCGCACAGATACGCAGTATTTT

clone size: .
D gene: .
J gene: TRBJ2-5
V gene: TRBV29-1
CDR3 protein: CSASGGEETQYF
CDR3 DNA: TGCAGTGCTTCGGGGGGCGAGGAGACCCAGTACTTC

clone size: once
D gene: .
J gene: TRBJ2-7
V gene: TRBV5-1
CDR3 protein: CASSSWTNSYEQYF
CDR3 DNA: TGCGCCAGCAGCTCCTGGACTAACTCCTACGAGCAGTACTTC

clone size: once
D gene: TRBD1
J gene: TRBJ2-7
V gene: TRBV19
CDR3 protein: CASSQTGQGSYEQYF
CDR3 DNA: TGTGCCAGTAGTCAAACAGGACAGGGTTCCTACGAGCAGTACTTC

clone size: .
D gene: .
J gene: TRBJ2-1
V gene: TRBV9
CDR3 protein: CASTREGGASYNEQFF
CDR3 DNA: TGTGCCAGCACCCGAGAAGGGGGGGCCTCCTACAATGAGCAGTTCTTC

clone size: .
D gene: TRBD2
J gene: TRBJ2-1
V gene: TRBV6-5
CDR3 protein: CASSLIAGGGNEQFF
CDR3 DNA: TGTGCCAGCAGTTTGATAGCGGGAGGAGGAAATGAGCAGTTCTTC

clone size: .
D gene: .
J gene: TRBJ1-3
V gene: TRBV2
CDR3 protein: CASSMGLLPGNTIYF
CDR3 DNA: TGTGCCAGCAGCATGGGCCTGCTGCCGGGAAACACCATATATTTT

clone size: .
D gene: .
J gene: TRBJ1-4
V gene: TRBV25-1
CDR3 protein: CASSETGASGEKLFF
CDR3 DNA: TGTGCCAGCAGTGAAACCGGAGCTTCGGGTGAAAAACTGTTTTTT

clone size: once
D gene: .
J gene: TRBJ1-5
V gene: TRBV6-5
CDR3 protein: CASRQGEGSQPQHF
CDR3 DNA: TGTGCCAGCAGACAAGGGGAGGGATCTCAGCCCCAGCATTTT